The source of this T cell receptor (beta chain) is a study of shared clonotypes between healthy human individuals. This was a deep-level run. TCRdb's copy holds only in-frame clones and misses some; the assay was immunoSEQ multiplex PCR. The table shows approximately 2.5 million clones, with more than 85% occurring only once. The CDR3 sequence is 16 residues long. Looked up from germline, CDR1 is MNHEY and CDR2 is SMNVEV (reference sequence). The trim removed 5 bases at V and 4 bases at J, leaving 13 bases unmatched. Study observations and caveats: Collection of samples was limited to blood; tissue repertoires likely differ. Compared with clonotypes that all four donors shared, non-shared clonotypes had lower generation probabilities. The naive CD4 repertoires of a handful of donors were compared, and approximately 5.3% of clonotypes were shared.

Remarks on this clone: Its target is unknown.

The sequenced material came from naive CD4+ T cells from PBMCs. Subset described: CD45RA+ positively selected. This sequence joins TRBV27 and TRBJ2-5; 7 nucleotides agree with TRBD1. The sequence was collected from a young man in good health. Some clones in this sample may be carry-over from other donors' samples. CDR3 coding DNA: TGTGCCAGCAGTCTCGAGAAGTTAGGGGGCGGAGAGACCCAGTACTTC. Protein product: CASSLEKLGGGETQYF.